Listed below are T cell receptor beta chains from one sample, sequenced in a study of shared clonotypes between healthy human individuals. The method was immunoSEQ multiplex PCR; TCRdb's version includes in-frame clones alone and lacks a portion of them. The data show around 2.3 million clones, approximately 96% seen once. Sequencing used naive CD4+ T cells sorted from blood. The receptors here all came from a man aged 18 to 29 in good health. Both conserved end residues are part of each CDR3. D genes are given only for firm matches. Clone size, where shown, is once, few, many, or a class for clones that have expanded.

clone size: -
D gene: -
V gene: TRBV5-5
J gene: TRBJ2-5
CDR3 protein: CASSQQGRKTQYF
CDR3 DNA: TGTGCCAGCAGCCAACAGGGGAGGAAGACCCAGTACTTC

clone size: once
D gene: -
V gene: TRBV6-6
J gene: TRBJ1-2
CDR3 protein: CASIYGPHGTRYGYTF
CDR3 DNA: TGTGCCAGCATCTACGGTCCCCATGGAACTAGATATGGCTACACCTTC

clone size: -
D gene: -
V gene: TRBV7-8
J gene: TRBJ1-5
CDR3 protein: CASSLHRGNQPQHF
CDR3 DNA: TGTGCCAGCAGCTTACACAGGGGCAATCAGCCCCAGCATTTT

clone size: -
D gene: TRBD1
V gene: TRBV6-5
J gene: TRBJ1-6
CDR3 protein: CASSRGTGTDSPLHF
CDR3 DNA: TGTGCCAGCAGTCGGGGGACAGGGACGGATTCACCCCTCCACTTT

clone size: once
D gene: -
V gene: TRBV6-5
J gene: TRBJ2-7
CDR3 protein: CASSYSAGNPEQYF
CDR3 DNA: TGTGCCAGCAGTTACTCCGCGGGAAACCCCGAGCAGTACTTC

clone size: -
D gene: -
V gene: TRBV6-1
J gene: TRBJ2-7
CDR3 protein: CASRPGQSSYEQYF
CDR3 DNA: TGTGCCAGCAGACCCGGACAGAGCTCCTACGAGCAGTACTTC

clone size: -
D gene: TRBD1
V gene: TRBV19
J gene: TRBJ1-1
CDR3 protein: CASSSRTGVRNTEAFF
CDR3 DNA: TGTGCCAGTAGTTCACGGACAGGGGTAAGGAACACTGAAGCTTTCTTT

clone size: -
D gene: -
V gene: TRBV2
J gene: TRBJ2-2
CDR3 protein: CASSWDRNTGELFF
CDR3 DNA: TGTGCCAGCAGTTGGGACCGGAACACCGGGGAGCTGTTTTTT

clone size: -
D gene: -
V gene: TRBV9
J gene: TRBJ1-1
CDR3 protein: CASSVGRRMNTEAFF
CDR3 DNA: TGTGCCAGCAGCGTAGGACGGAGGATGAACACTGAAGCTTTCTTT

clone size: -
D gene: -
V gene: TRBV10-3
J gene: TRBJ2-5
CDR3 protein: CAISGQIQETQYF
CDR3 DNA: TGTGCCATCAGTGGGCAGATACAAGAGACCCAGTACTTC

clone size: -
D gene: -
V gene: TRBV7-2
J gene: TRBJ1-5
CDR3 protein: CASSLRGNQPQHF
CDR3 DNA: TGTGCCAGCAGCTTGCGGGGCAATCAGCCCCAGCATTTT

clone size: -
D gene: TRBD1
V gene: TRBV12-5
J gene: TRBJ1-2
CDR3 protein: CASGPQTGGSGYTF
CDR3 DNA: TGTGCTAGTGGCCCTCAGACAGGGGGCAGTGGCTACACCTTC

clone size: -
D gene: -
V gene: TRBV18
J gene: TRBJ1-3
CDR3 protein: CASSPPTTSGNTIYF
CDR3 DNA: TGTGCCAGCTCACCACCGACGACCTCTGGAAACACCATATATTTT

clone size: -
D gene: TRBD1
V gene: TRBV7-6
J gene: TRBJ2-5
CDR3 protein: CASSLTGGRETQYF
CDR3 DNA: TGTGCCAGCAGCTTAACAGGGGGTAGAGAGACCCAGTACTTC

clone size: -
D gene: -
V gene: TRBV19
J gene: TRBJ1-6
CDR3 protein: CASSTGGPDSAWSPLHF
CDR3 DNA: TGTGCCAGTAGTACCGGGGGTCCGGACAGCGCTTGGTCACCCCTCCACTTT

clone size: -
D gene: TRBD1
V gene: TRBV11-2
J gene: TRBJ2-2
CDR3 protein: CASSLAPNRGSGELFF
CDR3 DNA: TGTGCCAGCAGCTTAGCTCCAAACAGGGGCTCCGGGGAGCTGTTTTTT

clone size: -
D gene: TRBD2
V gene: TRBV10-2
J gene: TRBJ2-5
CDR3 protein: CASSESIQRGIFETQYF
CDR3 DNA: TGCGCCAGCAGTGAGTCGATACAGCGGGGCATTTTCGAGACCCAGTACTTC

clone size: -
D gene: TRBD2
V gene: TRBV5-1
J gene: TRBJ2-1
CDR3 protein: CASSLTPSGGVGEQFF
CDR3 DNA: TGCGCCAGCAGCTTGACCCCTAGCGGGGGGGTTGGTGAGCAGTTCTTC

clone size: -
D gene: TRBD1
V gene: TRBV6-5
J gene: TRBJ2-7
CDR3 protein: CASRPGQFISYEQYF
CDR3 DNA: TGTGCCAGCCGGCCGGGACAGTTTATCTCCTACGAGCAGTACTTC

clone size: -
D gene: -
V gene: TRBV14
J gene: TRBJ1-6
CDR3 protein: CASSLGLGSSSYNSPLHF
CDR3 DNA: TGTGCCAGCAGCCTCGGTTTGGGCTCCAGCTCCTATAATTCACCCCTCCACTTT

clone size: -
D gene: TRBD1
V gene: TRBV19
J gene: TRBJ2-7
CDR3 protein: CASSPRTGGSEQYF
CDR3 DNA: TGTGCCAGTAGTCCAAGGACAGGGGGATCCGAGCAGTACTTC

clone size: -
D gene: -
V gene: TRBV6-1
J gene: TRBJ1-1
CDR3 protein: CASSEFVMNTEAFF
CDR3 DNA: TGTGCCAGCAGTGAATTTGTCATGAACACTGAAGCTTTCTTT

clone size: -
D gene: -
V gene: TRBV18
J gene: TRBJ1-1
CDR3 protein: CASSSIGGASTEAFF
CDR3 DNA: TGTGCCAGCTCATCAATTGGGGGCGCATCAACTGAAGCTTTCTTT

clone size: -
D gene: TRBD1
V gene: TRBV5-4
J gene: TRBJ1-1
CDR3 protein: CASSLGRTGYTEAFF
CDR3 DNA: TGTGCCAGCAGCTTGGGACGGACAGGGTACACTGAAGCTTTCTTT

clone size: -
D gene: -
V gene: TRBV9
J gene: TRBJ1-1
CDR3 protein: CASSVDPITEAFF
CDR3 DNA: TGTGCCAGCAGCGTCGACCCGATCACTGAAGCTTTCTTT

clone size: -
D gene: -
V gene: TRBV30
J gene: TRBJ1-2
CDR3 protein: CAWIGPGYGYTF
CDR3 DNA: TGTGCCTGGATAGGACCGGGATATGGCTACACCTTC

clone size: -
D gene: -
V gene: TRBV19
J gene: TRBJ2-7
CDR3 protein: CASSISRGYEQYF
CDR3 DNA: TGTGCCAGTAGTATTTCCAGGGGCTACGAGCAGTACTTC

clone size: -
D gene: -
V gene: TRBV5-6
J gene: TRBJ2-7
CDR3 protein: CASSLYSLYEQYF
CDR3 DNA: TGTGCCAGCAGCTTATACAGTTTGTACGAGCAGTACTTC

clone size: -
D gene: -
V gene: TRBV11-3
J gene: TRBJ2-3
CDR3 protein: CASSLDSRQTALDTQYF
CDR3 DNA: TGTGCCAGCAGCTTAGATAGTAGGCAGACCGCACTCGATACGCAGTATTTT

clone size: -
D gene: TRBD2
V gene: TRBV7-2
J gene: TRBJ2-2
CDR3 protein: CASSLEVGTITGELFF
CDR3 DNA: TGTGCCAGCAGCTTAGAAGTTGGGACTATTACCGGGGAGCTGTTTTTT

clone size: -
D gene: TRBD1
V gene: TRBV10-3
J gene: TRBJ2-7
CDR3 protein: CAISAGTGAYEQYF
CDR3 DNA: TGTGCCATCAGTGCCGGGACAGGAGCCTACGAGCAGTACTTC

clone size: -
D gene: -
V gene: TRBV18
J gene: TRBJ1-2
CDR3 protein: CASSPPAPGAHIGYTF
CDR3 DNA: TGTGCCAGCTCACCACCCGCGCCGGGGGCGCATATTGGCTACACCTTC

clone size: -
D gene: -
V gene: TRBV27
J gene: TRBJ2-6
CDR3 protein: CASGKQSSGANVLTF
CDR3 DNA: TGTGCCAGCGGAAAACAGAGCTCTGGGGCCAACGTCCTGACTTTC

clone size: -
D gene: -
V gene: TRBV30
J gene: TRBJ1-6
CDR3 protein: CAWRARSSYNSPLHF
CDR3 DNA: TGTGCCTGGCGAGCGAGGAGCTCCTATAATTCACCCCTCCACTTT

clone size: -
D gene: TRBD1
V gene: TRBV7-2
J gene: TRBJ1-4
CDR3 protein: CASSFPDRKIEKLFF
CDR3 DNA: TGTGCCAGCAGCTTTCCGGACAGGAAAATAGAAAAACTGTTTTTT

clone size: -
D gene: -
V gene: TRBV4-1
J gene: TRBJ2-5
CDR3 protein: CASSQDRGRKTQYF
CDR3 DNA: TGCGCCAGCAGCCAAGACAGGGGTCGAAAGACCCAGTACTTC

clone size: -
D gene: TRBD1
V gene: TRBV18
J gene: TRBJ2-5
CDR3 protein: CASSLGQQETQYF
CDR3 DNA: TGTGCCAGCTCACTGGGACAGCAAGAGACCCAGTACTTC

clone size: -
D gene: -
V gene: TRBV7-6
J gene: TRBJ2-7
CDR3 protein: CASSPRRNQPYEQYF
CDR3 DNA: TGTGCCAGCAGCCCTCGGCGGAATCAACCCTACGAGCAGTACTTC

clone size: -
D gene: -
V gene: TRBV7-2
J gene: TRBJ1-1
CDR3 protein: CASSLAIRNTEAFF
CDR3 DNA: TGTGCCAGCAGCTTAGCGATAAGGAACACTGAAGCTTTCTTT

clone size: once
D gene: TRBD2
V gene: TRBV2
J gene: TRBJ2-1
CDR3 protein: CASTEDSGGEQFF
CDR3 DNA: TGTGCCAGCACCGAAGATAGCGGGGGTGAGCAGTTCTTC

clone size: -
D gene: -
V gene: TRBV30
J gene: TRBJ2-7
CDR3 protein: CAWSTGWDGYEQYF
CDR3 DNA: TGTGCCTGGTCGACTGGCTGGGACGGCTACGAGCAGTACTTC

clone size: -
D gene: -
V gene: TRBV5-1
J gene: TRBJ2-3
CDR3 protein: CASSRGGPDTQYF
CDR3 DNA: TGCGCCAGCAGCCGAGGGGGACCGGATACGCAGTATTTT

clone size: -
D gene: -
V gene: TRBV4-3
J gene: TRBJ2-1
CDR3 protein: CASSQDLGFEQFF
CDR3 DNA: TGCGCCAGCAGCCAAGATCTGGGCTTCGAGCAGTTCTTC

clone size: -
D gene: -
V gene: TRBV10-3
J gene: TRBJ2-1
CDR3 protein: CAISDKGYNEQFF
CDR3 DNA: TGTGCCATCAGTGATAAAGGCTACAATGAGCAGTTCTTC

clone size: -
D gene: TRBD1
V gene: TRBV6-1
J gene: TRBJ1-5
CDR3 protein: CASSEAQGANQPQHF
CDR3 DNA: TGTGCCAGCAGTGAAGCGCAGGGGGCCAATCAGCCCCAGCATTTT

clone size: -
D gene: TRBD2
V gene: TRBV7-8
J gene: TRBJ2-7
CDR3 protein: CASRRSGGAPYEQYF
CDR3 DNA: TGTGCCAGCAGACGTAGCGGGGGAGCCCCTTACGAGCAGTACTTC

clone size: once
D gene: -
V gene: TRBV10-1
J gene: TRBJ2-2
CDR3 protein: CATSEGYTGELFF
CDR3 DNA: TGCGCCACCTCAGAGGGGTACACCGGGGAGCTGTTTTTT

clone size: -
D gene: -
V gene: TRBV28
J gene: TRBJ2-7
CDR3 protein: CASSSNKNPYEQYF
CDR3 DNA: TGTGCCAGCAGCTCTAACAAGAATCCCTACGAGCAGTACTTC

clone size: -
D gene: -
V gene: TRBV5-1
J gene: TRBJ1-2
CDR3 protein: CASSSRDSGYGYTF
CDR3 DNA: TGCGCCAGCAGCTCCCGGGATTCAGGCTATGGCTACACCTTC

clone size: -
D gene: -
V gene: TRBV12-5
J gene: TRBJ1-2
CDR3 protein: CASGQNWGYTF
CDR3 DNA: TGTGCTAGTGGTCAGAACTGGGGCTACACCTTC

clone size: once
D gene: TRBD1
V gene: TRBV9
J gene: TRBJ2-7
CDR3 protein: CASSGTGLGYEQYF
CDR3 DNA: TGTGCCAGCAGCGGGACAGGGCTCGGGTACGAGCAGTACTTC

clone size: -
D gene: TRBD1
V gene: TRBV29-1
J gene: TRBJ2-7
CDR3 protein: CSVEQGQGKSYEQYF
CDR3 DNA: TGCAGCGTTGAACAGGGACAGGGTAAATCCTACGAGCAGTACTTC

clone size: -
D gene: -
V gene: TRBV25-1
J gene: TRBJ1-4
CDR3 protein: CASSRGTLSTNEKLFF
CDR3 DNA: TGTGCCAGCAGCCGAGGGACACTATCAACTAATGAAAAACTGTTTTTT

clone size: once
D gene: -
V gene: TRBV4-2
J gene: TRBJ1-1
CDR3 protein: CASSQEPSQGPTEAFF
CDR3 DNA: TGTGCCAGCAGCCAAGAACCCTCCCAGGGTCCCACTGAAGCTTTCTTT

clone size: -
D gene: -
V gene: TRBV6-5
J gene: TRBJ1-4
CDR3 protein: CASGKQGREKLFF
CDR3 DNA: TGTGCCAGCGGAAAACAGGGTCGCGAAAAACTGTTTTTT

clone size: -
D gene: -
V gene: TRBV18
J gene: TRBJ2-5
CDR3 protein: CASSPMGSQETQYF
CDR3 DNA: TGTGCCAGCTCACCAATGGGGAGTCAAGAGACCCAGTACTTC

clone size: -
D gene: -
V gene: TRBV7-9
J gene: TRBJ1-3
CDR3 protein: CASRFERRGLSGNTIYF
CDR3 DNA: TGTGCCAGCAGATTTGAGCGCAGGGGCCTCTCTGGAAACACCATATATTTT

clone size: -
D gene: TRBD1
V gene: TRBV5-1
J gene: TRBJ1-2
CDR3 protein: CASSLESGGYGYTF
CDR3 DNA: TGCGCCAGCAGCTTGGAGTCAGGGGGCTATGGCTACACCTTC

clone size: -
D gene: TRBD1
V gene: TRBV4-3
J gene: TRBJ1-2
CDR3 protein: CASSQDALTGGIYGYTF
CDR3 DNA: TGCGCCAGCAGCCAAGATGCCCTTACAGGGGGAATATATGGCTACACCTTC